This record covers a single T cell receptor beta chain. The data originate from a study of response to subunit inactivated influenza vaccine. TCRdb passed the RT-PCR reads through MiXCR, listing each CDR3 protein once. The sample gives approximately 570,000 distinct CDR3 sequences, under 9% of which show up once; 13% is in the top ten. The V gene end was trimmed by 1 base and the J gene end by 11 bases; junction bases not matched to a gene: 7. This CDR3 region has 13 residues. Germline V gene data show CDR1 as LGHNA and CDR2 as YSLEER. This receptor was obtained from a man aged 50-75 years who received an inactivated influenza vaccine. V is TRBV4-3 and J is TRBJ1-1; 7 nucleotides agree with TRBD1. Specimen: PBMCs from blood, collected roughly 24 months after vaccination. CDR3 in amino acids: CASSQANRGAAFF. DNA of the CDR3: TGCGCCAGCAGCCAAGCCAACAGGGGCGCGGCTTTCTTT.